This entry lists 15 T cell receptor beta chains sequenced from one sample in a study of blood T cell repertoires in COVID-19. Sequencing used immunoSEQ multiplex PCR; TCRdb keeps in-frame clones, though not all of them. Seen here are a few hundred thousand clones, about 87% observed once, and the top ten hold over 5%. Material for sequencing was peripheral blood. These receptors all come from a woman in her 50s with COVID-19, enrolled during active disease.

The chain is built from TRBV27 and TRBJ1-5; 9 nucleotides line up with TRBD1. From germline, CDR1 is MNHEY and CDR2 SMNVEV (reference sequence). The junction had 8 bases not matched to a gene; V was cut back by 5 bases and J by 3 bases. This CDR3 region has 16 residues. This CDR3 is CASSLTGTGFNQPQHF. CDR3 DNA: TGTGCCAGCAGTCTAACCGGGACAGGGTTCAATCAGCCCCAGCATTTT.

The rearrangement joins TRBV30 to TRBJ2-3; 10 nucleotides line up with TRBD2. The CDR3 spans 13 residues. Germline V CDR1 and CDR2: GTSNPN, SVGIG (reference sequence). The ends lost 3 bases at V and 4 bases at J; junction bases unmatched: 1. The CDR3 loop is CAWRGLASDTQYF. The CDR3 bases are TGTGCCTGGAGGGGACTAGCGTCAGATACGCAGTATTTT.

The gene calls are TRBV27 and TRBJ2-1; 7 bases match TRBD2. The CDR3 runs 16 residues. With V trimmed by 4 bases and J by 5 bases, 11 bases remained unmatched. CDR1 MNHEY and CDR2 SMNVEV come from the germline V gene (reference sequence). CDR3 in amino acids: CASSSSRAGRDNEQFF. The CDR3 nucleotides are TGTGCCAGCAGTTCAAGCCGAGCGGGAAGAGACAATGAGCAGTTCTTC.

The V and J genes are TRBV30 and TRBJ2-4; 10 nucleotides agree with TRBD1. CDR3 length: 14 residues. The junction had 5 bases not matched to a gene; V was cut back by 7 bases and J by 2 bases. Germline values: CDR1 GTSNPN, CDR2 SVGIG (reference sequence). Written as DNA, the CDR3 is TGTGCCTTATGGACAGGGGGACCCAAAAACATTCAGTACTTC. Protein sequence: CALWTGGPKNIQYF.

The V gene is TRBV7-6, the J gene TRBJ2-3; 9 nucleotides line up with TRBD1. J lost 6 bases, V lost 5 bases, and 9 bases had no gene match. Germline-derived CDR1 and CDR2 are SGHVS and FNYEAQ. The CDR3 totals 15 residues. DNA for the CDR3: TGTGCCAGCAGCGCAGGGACAGGGAGGGCCGATACGCAGTATTTT. It encodes CASSAGTGRADTQYF.

The chain couples TRBV7-3 to TRBJ2-2, with a weak D call TRBD1 (6 bases). V was shortened by 3 bases and J by 5 bases, with 13 bases between the two germline ends. CDR3 length: 15 residues. From germline, CDR1 is SGHTA and CDR2 FQGTGA. CDR3 loop: CASSLKARGTGELFF. The CDR3 bases are TGTGCCAGCAGCTTGAAGGCTAGGGGGACCGGGGAGCTGTTTTTT.

The rearrangement links TRBV2 to TRBJ1-1, with 9 bases fitting TRBD1. J lost 3 bases, V lost 4 bases, and 3 bases had no gene match. CDR1 is SNHLY and CDR2 is FYNNEI in the germline V gene. The CDR3 extends over 14 amino acids. CDR3 sequence (DNA): TGTGCCAGCAGTGCACAGGGGGCGGACACTGAAGCTTTCTTT. Amino acid sequence: CASSAQGADTEAFF. The whole variable domain, filled in from reference TRBV2 and TRBJ1-1, reads EPEVTQTPSHQVTQMGQEVILRCVPISNHLYFYWYRQILGQKVEFLVSFYNNEISEKSEIFDDQFSVERPDGSNFTLKIRSTKLEDSAMYFCASSAQGADTEAFFGQGTRLTVV.

The rearrangement joins TRBV6-4 to TRBJ2-3, with a weak D call TRBD2 (6 bases). CDR3 length: 13 amino acids. From germline, CDR1 is MRHNA and CDR2 SNTAGT. V lost 5 bases and J lost 6, with 12 bases in between. The CDR3: CASSQQGGDTQYF. The CDR3 bases are TGTGCCAGCAGTCAGCAGGGAGGTGATACGCAGTATTTT.

With regard to this clone: An end of the junction differs from the germline gene, which may be a read error. The CDR3 spells CASSLTPTGYTGELFF. CDR3 DNA: TGTGCTAGCAGCTTAACCCCGACAGGATACACCGGGGAGCTGTTTTTT. V is TRBV7-7 and J is TRBJ2-2; possibly TRBD1 for D (6 bases). Germline assignment: CDR1 SSHAT and CDR2 FNYEAQ (reference sequence). The CDR3 sequence is 16 residues long.

The chain combines TRBV2 with TRBJ2-5; D perhaps matches TRBD2 (5 bases). The CDR3 contains 13 residues. Trimming left V 4 bases short and J 4 bases short, with 10 bases between. Germline CDR1 SNHLY, CDR2 FYNNEI. The CDR3 spells CASSGSRGETQYF. Written as DNA, the CDR3 is TGTGCCAGCAGTGGCAGTCGGGGAGAGACCCAGTACTTC.

The rearrangement uses TRBV13 and TRBJ2-7, with 16 nucleotides matching TRBD2. J was trimmed by 10 bases and V by 2 bases; bases with no gene match: 5. The CDR3 loop spans 15 amino acids. CDR1 is PRHDT and CDR2 is FYEKMQ in the germline V gene (reference sequence). The CDR3 region has the DNA TGTGCCAGCAGCTTAAAAGGGACTAGCGGGAGGGCACAGTACTTC. Its translation: CASSLKGTSGRAQYF.

The chain joins TRBV29-1 to TRBJ2-1, with 8 bases identical to TRBD1. Unmatched junction bases numbered 1, after V lost 6 bases and J lost 6 bases. The CDR3 loop spans 11 amino acids. Germline V CDR1 and CDR2: SQVTM, ANQGSEA. CDR3: CSVDRGNEQFF. DNA for the CDR3: TGCAGCGTCGACAGGGGCAATGAGCAGTTCTTC.

This chain uses TRBV7-8 with TRBJ2-1; 8 nucleotides align to TRBD2. Germline CDR1 reads SGHVS; CDR2 reads FQNEAQ. The CDR3 runs 17 residues. The V and J ends lost 1 base and 1 base, in that order; junction bases with no gene match: 6. CDR3 coding DNA: TGTGCCAGCAGCTTAGGGGGAGCGGGAGAGTCCTACAATGAGCAGTTCTTC. Its translation: CASSLGGAGESYNEQFF. Together with reference TRBV7-8 and TRBJ2-1, the CDR3 gives the full variable domain: GAGVSQSPRYKVAKRGQDVALRCDPISGHVSLFWYQQALGQGPEFLTYFQNEAQLDKSGLPSDRFFAERPEGSVSTLKIQRTQQEDSAVYLCASSLGGAGESYNEQFFGPGTRLTVL.

This chain joins TRBV5-4 and TRBJ2-7; D not certain. The ends were cut back, 3 bases at V and 0 bases at J, with 10 bases in the middle. Looked up from germline, CDR1 is SGHNT and CDR2 is YYREEE (reference sequence). The CDR3 covers 14 residues. CDR3: CASSYGSPSYEQYF. Here the CDR3 DNA reads TGTGCCAGCAGCTACGGGTCTCCCTCCTACGAGCAGTACTTC.

The chain links TRBV5-1 to TRBJ2-2, with 9 bases matching TRBD2. CDR1 and CDR2 from the germline V gene are SGHRS and YFSETQ. J gave up 2 bases and V 4 bases, and 3 bases lay outside the gene matches. The CDR3 loop spans 15 amino acids. Written as DNA, the CDR3 is TGCGCCAGCAGCGAAGCGGGAGGCAACACCGGGGAGCTGTTTTTT. Protein: CASSEAGGNTGELFF. The whole variable domain, filled in from reference TRBV5-1 and TRBJ2-2, reads KAGVTQTPRYLIKTRGQQVTLSCSPISGHRSVSWYQQTPGQGLQFLFEYFSETQRNKGNFPGRFSGRQFSNSRSEMNVSTLELGDSALYLCASSEAGGNTGELFFGEGSRLTVL.